This T cell receptor (beta chain) was identified during a study of blood T cell repertoires in COVID-19. This table comes from immunoSEQ multiplex PCR, and its TCRdb copy is limited to in-frame clones, with some not included. The sample has a few hundred thousand clones, less than 90% seen once. The germline V gene has CDR1 SGHNT and CDR2 YENEEA. The V end lost 5 bases, the J end lost 1 base, and 9 bases lay between the germline ends. The CDR3 contains 14 residues. Input material: peripheral blood. This chain links TRBV11-3 with TRBJ2-1, with D maybe TRBD1 (7 bases). This sequence was found in a man aged 70-80 years with acute or convalescent COVID-19. The CDR3 region is CASSQGGSYNEQFF. The CDR3 nucleotides read TGTGCCAGCAGCCAGGGGGGTTCCTACAATGAGCAGTTCTTC.